This TCR beta chain was captured by sequencing in a study of identical twins. Study observations and caveats: Out-of-frame beta chain sequences displayed weaker excess sharing between twins. Interpretation of the results relied on cross-sectional statistical analysis and not on following the same donors.

TCRdb reprocessed the 5' RACE reads via MiXCR and lists one record per CDR3 protein. The table lists some 760,000 distinct CDR3 sequences, around a sixth of them singletons, with 13% in the top ten. This clonotype was seen a few times. Its antigen is still unknown. The junction differs from germline at one of its ends, possibly a read error. This CDR3 is 13 amino acids long. Per germline, CDR1 DFQATT and CDR2 SNEGSKA (reference sequence). This same sample was also taken into another study, of T cells expressing NK-cell markers.

The receptor comes from a young woman in good health. V usage is TRBV20-1 and J usage is TRBJ2-1, with D perhaps matching TRBD1 or TRBD2 (5 bases each). The specimen was PBMCs. CDR3 loop: CSASGSGTPKTLF. CDR3 coding DNA: TGCAGTGCTAGTGGATCGGGGACCCCTAAAACACTCTTC.